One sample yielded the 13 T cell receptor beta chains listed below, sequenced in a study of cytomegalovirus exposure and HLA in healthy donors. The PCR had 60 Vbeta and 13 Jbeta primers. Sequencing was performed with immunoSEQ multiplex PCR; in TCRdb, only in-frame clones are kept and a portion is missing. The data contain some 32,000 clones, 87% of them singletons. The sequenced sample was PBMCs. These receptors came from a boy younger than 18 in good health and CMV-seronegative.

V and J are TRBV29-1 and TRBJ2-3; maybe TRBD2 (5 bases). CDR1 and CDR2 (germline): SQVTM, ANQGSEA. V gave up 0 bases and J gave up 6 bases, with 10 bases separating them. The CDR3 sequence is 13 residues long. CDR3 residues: CSVEEPGWDTQYF. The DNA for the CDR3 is TGCAGCGTTGAAGAGCCGGGGTGGGATACGCAGTATTTT.

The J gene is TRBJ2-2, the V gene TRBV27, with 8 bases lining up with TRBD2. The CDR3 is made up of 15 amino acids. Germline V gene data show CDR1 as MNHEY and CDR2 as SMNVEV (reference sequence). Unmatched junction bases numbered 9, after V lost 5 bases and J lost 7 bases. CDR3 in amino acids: CASSERGGPFGELFF. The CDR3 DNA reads TGTGCCAGCAGTGAACGGGGGGGCCCTTTCGGGGAGCTGTTTTTT.

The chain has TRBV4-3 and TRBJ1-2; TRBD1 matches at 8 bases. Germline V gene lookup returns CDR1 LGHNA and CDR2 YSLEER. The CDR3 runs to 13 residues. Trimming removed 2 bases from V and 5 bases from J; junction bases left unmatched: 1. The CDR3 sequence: CASSQWTGYGYTF. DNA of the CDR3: TGCGCCAGCAGCCAATGGACAGGGTATGGCTACACCTTC.

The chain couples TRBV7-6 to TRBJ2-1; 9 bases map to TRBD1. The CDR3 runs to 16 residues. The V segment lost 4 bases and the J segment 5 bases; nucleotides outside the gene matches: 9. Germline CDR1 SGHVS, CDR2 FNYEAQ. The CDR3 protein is CASSSFTGQGNNEQFF. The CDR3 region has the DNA TGTGCCAGCAGCTCCTTCACGGGACAGGGCAACAATGAGCAGTTCTTC.

CDR3 in DNA: TGTGCCAGCAGCTTAGTTGGGAGCGCCAGGCCTTACGAGCAGTACTTC. Translating it yields CASSLVGSARPYEQYF. The rearrangement uses TRBV7-9 and TRBJ2-7; D perhaps matches TRBD2 (5 bases). Germline loops: CDR1 SEHNR, CDR2 FQNEAQ (reference sequence). There are 16 residues in the CDR3. Trimming pared 1 base from V and 4 bases from J, leaving 17 bases between.

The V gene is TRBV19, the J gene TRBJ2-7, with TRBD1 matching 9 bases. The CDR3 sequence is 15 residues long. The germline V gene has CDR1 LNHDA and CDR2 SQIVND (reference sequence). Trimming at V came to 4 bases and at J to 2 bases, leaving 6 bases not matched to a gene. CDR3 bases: TGTGCCAGTAGTACGCCGGGACAGGGCGCCTACGAGCAGTACTTC. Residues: CASSTPGQGAYEQYF.

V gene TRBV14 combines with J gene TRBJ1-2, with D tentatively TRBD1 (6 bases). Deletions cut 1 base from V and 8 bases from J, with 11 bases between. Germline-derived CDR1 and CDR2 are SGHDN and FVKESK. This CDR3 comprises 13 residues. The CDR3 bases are TGTGCCAGCAGCCAAGTGCGGACAGCAGGCTACACCTTC. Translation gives CASSQVRTAGYTF. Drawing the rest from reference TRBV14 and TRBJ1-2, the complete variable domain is EAGVTQFPSHSVIEKGQTVTLRCDPISGHDNLYWYRRVMGKEIKFLLHFVKESKQDESGMPNNRFLAERTGGTYSTLKVQPAELEDSGVYFCASSQVRTAGYTFGSGTRLTVV.

CDR3 nucleotide sequence: TGTGCCAGCTTTCGACAGGGCAATCAGCCCCAGCATTTT. It translates to CASFRQGNQPQHF. This rearrangement joins TRBV5-6 to TRBJ1-5, with a possible D match to TRBD1 (6 bases). The germline V and J ends were trimmed by 7 bases and 2 bases, with 10 bases remaining between them. Germline V lookup: CDR1 SGHDT, CDR2 YYEEEE. CDR3 size: 13 residues.

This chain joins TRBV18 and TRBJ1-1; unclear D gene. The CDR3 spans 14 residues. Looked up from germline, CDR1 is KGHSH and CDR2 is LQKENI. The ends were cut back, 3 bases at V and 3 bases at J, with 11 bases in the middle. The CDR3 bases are TGTGCCAGCTCACCTAACTACGGTGACACTGAAGCTTTCTTT. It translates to CASSPNYGDTEAFF.

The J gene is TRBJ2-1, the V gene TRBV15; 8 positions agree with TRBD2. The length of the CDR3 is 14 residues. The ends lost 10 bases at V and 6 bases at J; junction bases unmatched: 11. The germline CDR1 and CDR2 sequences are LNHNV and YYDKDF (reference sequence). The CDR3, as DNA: TGTGCCATTGCCTCGGGGGGGTGGATCAATGAGCAGTTCTTC. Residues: CAIASGGWINEQFF.

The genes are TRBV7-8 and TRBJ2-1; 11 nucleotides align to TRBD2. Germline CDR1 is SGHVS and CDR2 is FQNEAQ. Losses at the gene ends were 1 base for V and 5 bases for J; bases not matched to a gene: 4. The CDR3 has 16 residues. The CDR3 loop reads CASSLGGLAAHNEQFF. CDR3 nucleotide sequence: TGTGCCAGCAGCTTAGGGGGACTAGCGGCACACAATGAGCAGTTCTTC.

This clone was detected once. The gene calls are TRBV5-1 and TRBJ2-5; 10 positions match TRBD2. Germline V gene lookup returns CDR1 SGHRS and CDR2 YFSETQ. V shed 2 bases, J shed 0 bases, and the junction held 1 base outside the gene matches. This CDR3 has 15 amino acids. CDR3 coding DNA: TGCGCCAGCAGCTTCACTAGCGGGAACCAAGAGACCCAGTACTTC. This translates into CASSFTSGNQETQYF.

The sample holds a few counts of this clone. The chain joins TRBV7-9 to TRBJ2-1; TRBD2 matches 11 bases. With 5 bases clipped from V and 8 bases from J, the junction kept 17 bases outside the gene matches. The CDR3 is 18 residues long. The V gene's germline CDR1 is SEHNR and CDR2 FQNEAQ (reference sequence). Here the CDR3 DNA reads TGTGCCAGCAGCCCGAAACTCGCTAGCGGGGGGCCGGGGGATGAGCAGTTCTTC. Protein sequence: CASSPKLASGGPGDEQFF.